The present TCR beta chain was sequenced within a study of T-cell reconstitution after alpha-beta-depleted transplantation in children. Study-level findings and limits: By one year post-transplant, T-cell counts and diversity largely arose from T cells that were newly produced. Approximately two months post-transplant, alpha-beta T cells reportedly originated from several hundred expanded graft clones. High day-60 TCRbeta diversity in some patients came from surviving recipient T cells and thymic progenitors.

Construction of the TCRbeta library involved unique molecular identifiers. Via MiXCR, TCRdb re-called the PCR reads, giving one row per CDR3 protein. Seen here are about 98,000 distinct CDR3 sequences, about a quarter observed once, and the top ten hold 20% to 25%. The sample holds a few counts of this clonotype. Its antigen is still unknown. This receptor was obtained from a boy younger than 10 with acute lymphoblastic leukemia, due to receive a stem cell transplant. Sequenced material: PBMCs, taken before TCRalphabeta/CD19-depleted stem cell transplant.

The CDR3 DNA follows: TGTGCCAGCAGCTTGGTTAGCGGAGGGGCCGAGACCCAGTACTTC. Translation: CASSLVSGGAETQYF. V is TRBV5-6 and J is TRBJ2-5; possibly TRBD2 for D (6 bases). V was pared by 0 bases and J by 5 bases, with 14 bases between. CDR1 is SGHDT and CDR2 is YYEEEE in the germline V gene. The CDR3 is 15 residues long.